The 5 T cell receptor beta chains below come from one sample, sequenced in a study of blood T cell repertoires in COVID-19. TCRdb's table, derived via immunoSEQ multiplex PCR, lists solely in-frame clones and lacks some. The top ten hold 4% to 5% of the sample, which has 250,000 or so clones, 89% seen once. The source material was peripheral blood. These receptors all stem from a woman in her thirties or forties who had recovered from COVID-19.

CDR3 bases: TGTGCCAGCAGCCAAGGGATTAGCGGGACCGAGCAGTTCTTC. Encoded protein: CASSQGISGTEQFF. The chain has TRBV3-1 (or the pseudogene TRBV3-2) and TRBJ2-1, with 8 nucleotides matching TRBD2. The length of the CDR3 is 14 residues. Germline V gene lookup returns CDR1 LGHDT and CDR2 YNNKEL (reference sequence). V lost 1 base, J lost 10 bases, and 6 bases stayed unmatched.

This chain connects TRBV5-5 to TRBJ1-3, with D possibly being TRBD1 (6 bases). The germline V gene encodes CDR1 SGHKS and CDR2 YYEKEE (reference sequence). V lost 0 bases to trimming and J lost 0 bases, with 13 bases between them. The length of the CDR3 is 17 residues. The CDR3, as DNA: TGTGCCAGCAGCTTGGCCCTCAGGGGCCTCTCTGGAAACACCATATATTTT. This encodes CASSLALRGLSGNTIYF. Supplemented by reference TRBV5-5 and TRBJ1-3, the full variable domain reads DAGVTQSPTHLIKTRGQQVTLRCSPISGHKSVSWYQQVLGQGPQFIFQYYEKEERGRGNFPDRFSARQFPNYSSELNVNALLLGDSALYLCASSLALRGLSGNTIYFGEGSWLTVV.

This chain links TRBV12-5 with TRBJ2-7; the match to TRBD1 covers 7 bases. Trimming removed 1 base from V and 1 base from J; junction bases left unmatched: 1. Germline CDR1 is LGHNT and CDR2 is FRNRAP. The CDR3 spans 14 residues. The CDR3 sequence is CASGLGGQSYEQYV. The CDR3 DNA follows: TGTGCTAGTGGTTTGGGGGGACAGTCCTACGAGCAGTACGTC.

The V call is TRBV6-5, the J call TRBJ1-2, with 8 bases fitting TRBD1. Trimming at V came to 6 bases and at J to 4 bases, leaving 10 bases not matched to a gene. The CDR3 runs 15 residues. Germline V gives CDR1 MNHEY, CDR2 SVGAGI. The CDR3 region has the DNA TGTGCCAGCAGCCCCGACAGGGGCACCACCTATGGCTACACCTTC. Translation gives CASSPDRGTTYGYTF.

This chain links TRBV27 with TRBJ1-2; TRBD1 agrees at 8 bases. Germline V CDR1 and CDR2: MNHEY, SMNVEV (reference sequence). The CDR3 covers 18 residues. V dropped 4 bases and J dropped 0; count of bases not matched to a gene: 13. Here the CDR3 DNA reads TGTGCCAGCAGTTCGACGCGGACAGGGTTTCCGTCTAACTATGGCTACACCTTC. The encoded protein is CASSSTRTGFPSNYGYTF.